This T cell receptor (beta chain) emerged from a study of blood T cell repertoires in COVID-19. Study-level background: The samples span acute and convalescent COVID-19 from the United States, Italy and Spain.

In the original processing: Amplification of reference gene primers provided the estimated nucleated cell counts. Sequencing used immunoSEQ multiplex PCR; TCRdb keeps in-frame clones, though not all of them. Clone size and V and J calls were adopted from that table, with D and trimming inferred from the DNA. Of about 380,000 clones in the sample, about 89% are singletons; the top ten hold 1.3%. Germline CDR1 is MNHEY and CDR2 is SVGEGT. V lost 2 bases, J lost 2 bases, and 1 base stayed unmatched. The CDR3 has 15 amino acids. This sequence joins TRBV6-2 or TRBV6-3 and TRBJ1-2; 11 nucleotides match TRBD1. The TCR comes from a man aged 25 to 45 who had recovered from COVID-19. Sequenced input: PBMCs or T cells enriched from blood (not recorded which). The chain's CDR3 is CASSYRTGGNYGYTF. The CDR3 DNA reads TGTGCCAGCAGTTACAGGACAGGGGGCAACTATGGCTACACCTTC.